The 24 T cell receptor beta chains below were found in one sample sequenced in a study of blood T cell repertoires in COVID-19. Generated by immunoSEQ multiplex PCR, the TCRdb table keeps only in-frame clones and is missing some. The sample consists of roughly 250,000 clones, approximately 84% of them appearing once. The sample consisted of peripheral blood. Receptor source: a person aged 65 to 85 with COVID-19, enrolled during active disease.

J is TRBJ2-1 and V is TRBV6-4; TRBD2 matches 8 bases. After removal of 0 bases from V and 2 bases from J, the junction contained 0 bases not matched to a gene. CDR3 length: 15 amino acids. Germline CDR1 and CDR2: MRHNA and SNTAGT. For the CDR3, the DNA is TGTGCCAGCAGTGACTCAGCGGGGGCCTACAATGAGCAGTTCTTC. It specifies CASSDSAGAYNEQFF.

V gene TRBV6-1 combines with J gene TRBJ2-2; possible D gene TRBD2, 5 bases. V lost 9 bases and J lost 6, with 20 bases in between. This CDR3 has 15 amino acids. The germline gives CDR1 MNHNS, CDR2 SASEGT. This CDR3 reads CASLPPGLKAGELFF. The CDR3 region has the DNA TGTGCCAGTCTCCCACCGGGGTTAAAGGCCGGGGAGCTGTTTTTT.

The V call is TRBV9, the J call TRBJ2-2; possible D gene TRBD2, 6 bases. The CDR3 contains 15 residues. Trimming shortened V by 5 bases and J by 7 bases, and 18 bases separated the two germline ends. CDR1 is SGDLS, CDR2 YYNGEE, per germline. This CDR3 is CASRVGPGGGGELFF. The CDR3, as DNA: TGTGCCAGCAGGGTCGGCCCCGGGGGAGGCGGGGAGCTGTTTTTT.

This rearrangement joins TRBV7-2 to TRBJ2-1; TRBD2 matches 8 bases. The CDR3 spans 16 residues. Germline trimming cut 1 base from V and 3 bases from J; bases unmatched to any gene: 5. The germline V gene encodes CDR1 SGHTA and CDR2 FQGNSA. The CDR3 here is CASSLVGTRYYNEQFF. The CDR3 DNA reads as TGTGCCAGCAGCTTAGTCGGGACTAGGTACTACAATGAGCAGTTCTTC.

The chain is built from TRBV7-2 and TRBJ2-1; the D is unclear. With 5 bases removed from V and 8 bases from J, the gap between germline ends came to 16 bases. CDR3 length: 14 residues. The germline gives CDR1 SGHTA, CDR2 FQGNSA. As DNA, the CDR3 is TGTGCCAGCAGCCACCCGGGTCGGGTGGATGAGCAGTTCTTC. Translating it yields CASSHPGRVDEQFF.

The V and J genes are TRBV7-2 and TRBJ1-3; TRBD1 might be the D (5 bases). V lost 1 base, J lost 1 base, and 8 bases lay in between. The CDR3 runs to 15 residues. Germline loops: CDR1 SGHTA, CDR2 FQGNSA. CDR3 nucleotides: TGTGCCAGCAGCTTAGATGGGGCGTCTGGAAACACCATATATTTT. It is translated as CASSLDGASGNTIYF.

The chain is built from TRBV28 and TRBJ2-5; 9 nucleotides match TRBD2. Germline CDR1 MDHEN, CDR2 SYDVKM. Trimming at V came to 5 bases and at J to 4 bases, leaving 8 bases not matched to a gene. The CDR3 is 15 amino acids. CDR3 sequence (DNA): TGTGCCAGCAGTGGTGGTAGCGGGAGAGGAGAGACCCAGTACTTC. Amino acid sequence: CASSGGSGRGETQYF.

This chain links TRBV18 with TRBJ1-4, with D hard to call. V was trimmed by 6 bases and J by 0 bases, leaving 11 bases between them. From germline, CDR1 is KGHSH and CDR2 LQKENI. The CDR3 covers 15 residues. The CDR3 DNA reads as TGTGCCAGCTCCCGAAACATTGCAACTAATGAAAAACTGTTTTTT. Encoded protein: CASSRNIATNEKLFF.

The V gene is TRBV6-2 or TRBV6-3, the J gene TRBJ2-7; D gene uncertain. Trimming pared 2 bases from V and 3 bases from J, leaving 5 bases between. CDR3 length: 12 residues. Per germline, CDR1 MNHEY and CDR2 SVGEGT. DNA of the CDR3: TGTGCCAGCAGTTACCCCCGCTACGAGCAGTACTTC. This sequence encodes CASSYPRYEQYF.

To note about this clone: Other nucleotide sequences from this sample produce the same CDR3. The CDR3 DNA follows: TGTGCCACCAGCAGAGCTTACGACAGGCCTGGGGAGCCCCAGCATTTT. The encoded protein is CATSRAYDRPGEPQHF. This chain connects TRBV15 to TRBJ1-5; tentatively, D is TRBD1 (6 bases). The CDR3 has 16 residues. Looked up from germline, CDR1 is LNHNV and CDR2 is YYDKDF (reference sequence). Trimming removed 1 base at V and 8 bases at J, with 18 bases between.

The genes are TRBV19 and TRBJ1-2; 7 nucleotides agree with TRBD1. Looked up from germline, CDR1 is LNHDA and CDR2 is SQIVND (reference sequence). This CDR3 contains 14 residues. With V trimmed by 5 bases and J by 8 bases, 11 bases remained unmatched. As DNA, the CDR3 is TGTGCCAGTAGTCCTAGAGACAGGGACGGGGGCTACACCTTC. It is translated as CASSPRDRDGGYTF.

This clone came up once. The chain couples TRBV7-2 to TRBJ2-2; a possible D gene is TRBD2 (6 bases). Germline CDR1 reads SGHTA; CDR2 reads FQGNSA. Trimming took off 5 bases at V and 6 bases at J, with 10 bases between the two ends. There are 13 residues in the CDR3. CDR3 coding DNA: TGTGCCAGCAGCCAGGGACTGTCCGGGGAGCTGTTTTTT. Translated, it gives CASSQGLSGELFF. The full variable domain, in which reference TRBV7-2 and TRBJ2-2 provide the parts outside the CDR3, is GAGVSQSPSNKVTEKGKDVELRCDPISGHTALYWYRQSLGQGLEFLIYFQGNSAPDKSGLPSDRFSAERTGGSVSTLTIQRTQQEDSAVYLCASSQGLSGELFFGEGSRLTVL.

The chain combines TRBV19 with TRBJ1-5; 7 bases agree with TRBD1. CDR1 is LNHDA, CDR2 SQIVND, per germline (reference sequence). There are 16 residues in the CDR3. V lost 5 bases and J lost 0; bases outside the gene matches: 7. CDR3 DNA: TGTGCCAGTAGTCAATACAGGGGTAATAGCAATCAGCCCCAGCATTTT. Amino acids: CASSQYRGNSNQPQHF.

The chain couples TRBV5-1 to TRBJ2-1; 7 nucleotides align to TRBD2. Germline V gene sequence: CDR1 SGHRS, CDR2 YFSETQ. With V trimmed by 0 bases and J by 7 bases, 7 bases remained unmatched. The CDR3 spans 15 residues. CDR3 DNA: TGCGCCAGCAGCTTGGACGGGAGGACGAGAAATGAGCAGTTCTTC. This sequence encodes CASSLDGRTRNEQFF.

This clone has only one observation. V and J are TRBV5-1 and TRBJ2-5; TRBD1 might be the D (6 bases). The CDR3 contains 15 residues. Trimming took off 0 bases at V and 4 bases at J, with 13 bases between the two ends. Germline V CDR1 and CDR2: SGHRS, YFSETQ. The CDR3, as DNA: TGCGCCAGCAGCTTGGAAGACAGGAGTCGAGAGACCCAGTACTTC. This codes for CASSLEDRSRETQYF.

The chain links TRBV6-2 or TRBV6-3 to TRBJ1-1; no reliable D call. Trimming stripped 5 bases from V and 8 bases from J, with 18 bases between. The CDR3 spans 14 residues. The germline CDR1 and CDR2 sequences are MNHEY and SVGEGT. CDR3 sequence reads: CASSPPGVVEEAFF. The CDR3 nucleotides read TGTGCCAGCAGTCCCCCCGGGGTCGTGGAAGAAGCTTTCTTT.

The rearrangement uses TRBV9 and TRBJ1-1; TRBD1 agrees at 10 bases. The CDR3 loop spans 16 amino acids. Per germline, CDR1 SGDLS and CDR2 YYNGEE. V trimming: 3 bases; J trimming: 6 bases; junction bases outside the gene matches: 11. The CDR3 DNA reads as TGTGCCAGCAGCGCGGGGGGACAGGGGAAGTATGCTGAAGCTTTCTTT. Translation: CASSAGGQGKYAEAFF.

This chain links TRBV3-1 (or the pseudogene TRBV3-2) with TRBJ1-2; weak D call: TRBD1 (5 bases). V was clipped by 5 bases and J by 9 bases, with 10 bases between them. This CDR3 region has 11 residues. Germline V gene lookup returns CDR1 LGHDT and CDR2 YNNKEL (reference sequence). This CDR3 is CASSADRSYTF. The CDR3 DNA sequence: TGTGCCAGCAGCGCCGACAGAAGCTACACCTTC.

The chain has TRBV30 and TRBJ2-3; tentative D call: TRBD2 (5 bases). This CDR3 comprises 15 residues. Germline loops: CDR1 GTSNPN, CDR2 SVGIG (reference sequence). The CDR3 coding sequence is TGTGCTCTAAACCCCGGGATACACGCCACAGATACGCAGTATTTT. The encoded protein is CALNPGIHATDTQYF.

The chain uses TRBV12-3 or TRBV12-4 and TRBJ2-5; D might be TRBD2 (5 bases). V was shortened by 7 bases and J by 5 bases, with 14 bases between the two germline ends. The CDR3 consists of 13 residues. DNA for the CDR3: TGTGCCAGCATCGGGGAAGGGCCGGAGACCCAGTACTTC. Amino acid sequence: CASIGEGPETQYF.

V usage is TRBV6-5 and J usage is TRBJ2-6; no firm D call. Trimming shortened V by 7 bases and J by 2 bases, and 12 bases separated the two germline ends. This CDR3 has 15 residues. Germline V CDR1 and CDR2: MNHEY, SVGAGI. Written as DNA, the CDR3 is TGTGCCAGCAAGGCGTCAGGCGCTGGGGCCAACGTCCTGACTTTC. Amino acids: CASKASGAGANVLTF.

This chain uses TRBV28 with TRBJ2-1; TRBD2 might be the D (6 bases). Germline CDR1 MDHEN, CDR2 SYDVKM. The CDR3 totals 15 residues. V lost 6 bases to trimming and J lost 4 bases, with 16 bases between them. CDR3 sequence reads: CASSPAGLGYNEQFF. The CDR3, as DNA: TGTGCCAGCAGCCCTGCGGGGTTAGGTTACAATGAGCAGTTCTTC.

This clone has just a few counts. This chain uses TRBV6-1 with TRBJ2-7; TRBD1 aligns across 7 bases. This CDR3 comprises 15 residues. The V and J ends lost 1 base and 3 bases, in that order; junction bases with no gene match: 6. The V gene's germline CDR1 is MNHNS and CDR2 SASEGT. This chain's CDR3 is CASSEGFGTVYEQYF. The CDR3 nucleotides are TGTGCCAGCAGTGAAGGGTTCGGGACAGTCTACGAGCAGTACTTC.

V usage is TRBV7-3 and J usage is TRBJ2-2; 9 bases fit TRBD2. Germline V gives CDR1 SGHTA, CDR2 FQGTGA. Germline trimming cut 0 bases from V and 4 bases from J; bases unmatched to any gene: 6. CDR3 length: 17 residues. DNA for the CDR3: TGTGCCAGCAGCTTAACGCCTAGCGGGGCGACCACCGGGGAGCTGTTTTTT. Its protein product is CASSLTPSGATTGELFF.